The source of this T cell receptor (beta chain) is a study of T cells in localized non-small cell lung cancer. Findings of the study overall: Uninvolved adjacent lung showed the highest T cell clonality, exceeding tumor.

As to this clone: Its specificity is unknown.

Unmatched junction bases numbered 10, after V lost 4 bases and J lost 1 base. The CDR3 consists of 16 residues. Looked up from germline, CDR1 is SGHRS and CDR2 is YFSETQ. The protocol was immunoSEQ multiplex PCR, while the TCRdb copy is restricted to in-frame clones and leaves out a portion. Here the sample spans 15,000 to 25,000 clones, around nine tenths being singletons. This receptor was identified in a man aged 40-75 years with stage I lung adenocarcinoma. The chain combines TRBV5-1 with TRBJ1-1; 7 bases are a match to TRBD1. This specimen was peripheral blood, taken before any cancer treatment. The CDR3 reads CASSPQVGQSNTEAFF. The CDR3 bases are TGCGCCAGCAGCCCTCAGGTGGGACAGTCGAACACTGAAGCTTTCTTT.